One and the same sample provided the 6 T cell receptor beta chains below, sequenced in a study of spatial heterogeneity in lung cancer. Time point in this sample: blood at routine non-recurrence follow-up after resection. TCRdb reanalysed the 5' RACE reads using MiXCR and keeps one entry per CDR3 protein. This table has about 43,000 distinct CDR3 sequences, 22% appearing once. The sequences come from PBMCs, collected at follow-up. The receptors derive from a female donor with early-stage non-small cell lung cancer.

The V call is TRBV7-6, the J call TRBJ2-7, with D perhaps being TRBD1 or TRBD2 (5 bases each). Germline V gene sequence: CDR1 SGHVS, CDR2 FNYEAQ. This CDR3 region has 15 residues. Trimming took off 6 bases at V and 0 bases at J, with 15 bases between the two ends. CDR3 DNA sequence: TGTGCCAGCAGACCGATCCGGGGCTTCTCCTACGAGCAGTACGTC. As protein: CASRPIRGFSYEQYV.

This clonotype was seen many times. The rearrangement uses TRBV5-6 and TRBJ2-5; no clear D. The CDR3 contains 13 residues. The V end was cut by 3 bases, the J end by 4 bases, with 10 bases between. In germline, CDR1 is SGHDT, CDR2 YYEEEE. The CDR3 region is CASSYSTRETQYF. CDR3 coding DNA: TGTGCCAGCAGCTACAGTACGCGAGAGACCCAGTACTTC.

In its sample, this clonotype was seen many times. The V and J genes are TRBV7-9 and TRBJ1-5; the D is unclear. The V gene lost 0 bases and the J gene lost 7 bases, with 4 bases spanning the gap. Germline V lookup: CDR1 SEHNR, CDR2 FQNEAQ (reference sequence). The CDR3 spans 12 residues. The CDR3: CASSLARQPQHF. As DNA, the CDR3 is TGTGCCAGCAGCTTAGCGCGGCAGCCCCAGCATTTT.

This clonotype was counted between two and nine times. V is TRBV10-3 and J is TRBJ2-7; 9 bases match TRBD2. V lost 5 bases, J lost 1 base, and 6 bases stayed unmatched. The CDR3 sequence is 15 residues long. Germline V CDR1 and CDR2: ENHRY, SYGVKD. The CDR3 loop reads CAISPGTSRSYEQYF. CDR3 bases: TGTGCCATCAGTCCCGGGACTAGCAGGTCCTACGAGCAGTACTTC.

This clonotype was detected once. This may be a read error, as it is one base from a much larger clone. This chain links TRBV5-1 with TRBJ2-3; 8 bases are shared with TRBD2. Per germline, CDR1 SGHRS and CDR2 YFSETQ. The CDR3 spans 13 residues. The CDR3 sequence is CVSGRQGTDTQYF. In DNA form, the CDR3 reads TGCGTCAGCGGGAGACAGGGCACAGATACGCAGTATTTT.

This clonotype was seen many times. This chain connects TRBV12-3 or TRBV12-4 to TRBJ2-2; D remains ambiguous. Trimming pared 6 bases from V and 1 base from J, leaving 9 bases between. CDR3 length: 14 amino acids. The CDR3 nucleotides are TGTGCCAGCAGATTATATCTGAACACCGGGGAGCTGTTTTTT. This translates into CASRLYLNTGELFF.